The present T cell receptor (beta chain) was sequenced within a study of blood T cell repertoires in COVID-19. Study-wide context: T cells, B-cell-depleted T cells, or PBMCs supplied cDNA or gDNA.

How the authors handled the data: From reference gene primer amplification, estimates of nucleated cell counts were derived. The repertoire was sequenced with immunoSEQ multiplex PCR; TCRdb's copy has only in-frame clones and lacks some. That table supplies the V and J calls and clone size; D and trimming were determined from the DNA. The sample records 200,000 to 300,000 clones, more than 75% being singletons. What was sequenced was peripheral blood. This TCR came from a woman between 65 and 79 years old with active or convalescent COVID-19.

The CDR3 sequence: CASSLAGGFTDTQYF. CDR3 coding DNA: TGTGCCAGCAGCCTCGCCGGGGGGTTCACAGATACGCAGTATTTT. The rearrangement links TRBV11-3 to TRBJ2-3, with 7 positions matching TRBD2. The V gene end was trimmed by 5 bases and the J gene end by 2 bases; junction bases not matched to a gene: 7. CDR3 length equals 15 residues. Germline values: CDR1 SGHNT, CDR2 YENEEA.